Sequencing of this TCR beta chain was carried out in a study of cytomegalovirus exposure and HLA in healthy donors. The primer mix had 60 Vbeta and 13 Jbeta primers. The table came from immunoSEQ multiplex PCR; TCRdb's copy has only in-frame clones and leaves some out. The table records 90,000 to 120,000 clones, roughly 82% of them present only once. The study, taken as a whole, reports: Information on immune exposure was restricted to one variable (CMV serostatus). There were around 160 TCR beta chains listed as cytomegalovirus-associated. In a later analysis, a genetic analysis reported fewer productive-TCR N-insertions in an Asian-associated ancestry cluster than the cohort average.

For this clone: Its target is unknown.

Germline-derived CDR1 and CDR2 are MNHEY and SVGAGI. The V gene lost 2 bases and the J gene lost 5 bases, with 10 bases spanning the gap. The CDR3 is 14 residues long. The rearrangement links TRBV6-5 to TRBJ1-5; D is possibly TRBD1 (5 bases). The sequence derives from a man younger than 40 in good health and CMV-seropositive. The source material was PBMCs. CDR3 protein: CASSYAGTHQPQHF. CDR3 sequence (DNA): TGTGCCAGCAGTTACGCAGGGACTCATCAGCCCCAGCATTTT.